This is a list of T cell receptor beta chains from one sample in a study of regulatory T cells in long-lasting Graves disease. One entry per CDR3 protein, called by TCRdb with MiXCR from the multiplex PCR reads. The table has about 430,000 distinct CDR3 sequences, around 20% seen once. Sequenced here: peripheral blood mononuclear cells (PBMCs), sampled when the disease was refractory, from a patient treated with antithyroid drugs. The receptors stem from a female donor with Graves disease. The CDR3 runs from the conserved cysteine through the conserved F or W. Fields, in order: clone size, J gene, D gene, V gene, CDR3 protein, CDR3 DNA. D genes are given only for firm matches. A clone size is listed for some rows: how often the clone was seen (once, few, many), or a class if it is expanded.

abundance: few; j_gene: TRBJ2-4; d_gene: .; v_gene: TRBV4-1; CDR3aa: CASSQDWQDRYF; CDR3nt: TGCGCCAGCAGCCAAGACTGGCAGGATCGGTACTTC
abundance: few; j_gene: TRBJ1-1; d_gene: TRBD1; v_gene: TRBV28; CDR3aa: CASSLRQGRGTEAFF; CDR3nt: TGTGCCAGCAGTCTAAGACAGGGTAGGGGGACTGAAGCTTTCTTT
abundance: few; j_gene: TRBJ1-6; d_gene: .; v_gene: TRBV3-1; CDR3aa: CASRLGGYNSPLHF; CDR3nt: TGTGCCAGCAGACTAGGGGGTTATAATTCACCCCTCCACTTT
abundance: many; j_gene: TRBJ1-6; d_gene: .; v_gene: TRBV2; CDR3aa: CASSAQSQTLHF; CDR3nt: TGTGCCAGCAGTGCTCAGAGCCAAACCCTCCACTTT
abundance: .; j_gene: TRBJ1-1; d_gene: .; v_gene: TRBV7-2; CDR3aa: CASSQRGWVNTEAFF; CDR3nt: TGTGCCAGCAGCCAAAGAGGGTGGGTGAACACTGAAGCTTTCTTT
abundance: many; j_gene: TRBJ2-7; d_gene: .; v_gene: TRBV3-1; CDR3aa: CASSQGHSESYEQYF; CDR3nt: TGTGCCAGCAGCCAGGGACATTCGGAATCCTACGAGCAGTACTTC
abundance: .; j_gene: TRBJ1-1; d_gene: .; v_gene: TRBV14; CDR3aa: CASSPSTSVAFF; CDR3nt: TGTGCCAGCAGCCCCTCGACATCGGTAGCTTTCTTT
abundance: few; j_gene: TRBJ2-7; d_gene: TRBD1; v_gene: TRBV7-9; CDR3aa: CASSSRDRLYEQYF; CDR3nt: TGTGCCAGCAGCTCCCGGGACAGACTCTACGAGCAGTACTTC
abundance: .; j_gene: TRBJ2-7; d_gene: .; v_gene: TRBV4-1; CDR3aa: CASSHTPAGSHEQNF; CDR3nt: TGCGCCAGCAGCCACACCCCCGCAGGGAGCCACGAGCAGAACTTC
abundance: many; j_gene: TRBJ2-7; d_gene: .; v_gene: TRBV3-1; CDR3aa: CASSQGTGVEQYF; CDR3nt: TGTGCCAGCAGCCAAGGTACAGGCGTCGAGCAGTACTTC
abundance: .; j_gene: TRBJ2-3; d_gene: .; v_gene: TRBV20-1; CDR3aa: CSARWGGTDTQYF; CDR3nt: TGCAGTGCTAGATGGGGGGGCACAGATACGCAGTATTTT
abundance: many; j_gene: TRBJ2-7; d_gene: TRBD2; v_gene: TRBV28; CDR3aa: CASSFPGTSQYEQYF; CDR3nt: TGTGCCAGCAGTTTCCCCGGGACTAGTCAGTACGAGCAGTACTTC
abundance: many; j_gene: TRBJ1-2; d_gene: .; v_gene: TRBV12-3/TRBV12-4; CDR3aa: CASISTSGVPYGYTF; CDR3nt: TGTGCCAGCATCTCAACATCGGGGGTTCCCTATGGCTACACCTTC
abundance: many; j_gene: TRBJ2-5; d_gene: TRBD2; v_gene: TRBV5-1; CDR3aa: CASSLAGGRETQYF; CDR3nt: TGCGCCAGCAGCCTAGCGGGAGGGCGAGAGACCCAGTACTTC
abundance: many; j_gene: TRBJ2-7; d_gene: .; v_gene: TRBV6-1; CDR3aa: CASRRDSTYEQYF; CDR3nt: TGTGCCAGCAGGCGGGACTCAACCTACGAGCAGTACTTC
abundance: .; j_gene: TRBJ2-7; d_gene: TRBD1; v_gene: TRBV11-2; CDR3aa: CASSSIRDRSYEQYF; CDR3nt: TGTGCCAGCAGCTCCATCAGGGACAGGTCCTACGAGCAGTACTTC
abundance: many; j_gene: TRBJ2-2; d_gene: TRBD2; v_gene: TRBV15; CDR3aa: CATSTTSGRLTGELFF; CDR3nt: TGTGCCACCAGCACCACTAGCGGGAGGTTAACCGGGGAGCTGTTTTTT
abundance: .; j_gene: TRBJ1-4; d_gene: .; v_gene: TRBV9; CDR3aa: CASSLLATTTNEKLFF; CDR3nt: TGTGCCAGCAGCTTATTGGCGACAACAACTAATGAAAAACTGTTTTTT
abundance: many; j_gene: TRBJ2-5; d_gene: TRBD1; v_gene: TRBV10-3; CDR3aa: CAISEMTGETQYF; CDR3nt: TGTGCCATCAGTGAAATGACAGGGGAGACCCAGTACTTC
abundance: .; j_gene: TRBJ2-3; d_gene: TRBD2; v_gene: TRBV28; CDR3aa: CASSVAGGTDTQYF; CDR3nt: TGTGCCAGCAGTGTAGCGGGAGGAACAGATACGCAGTATTTT
abundance: .; j_gene: TRBJ2-1; d_gene: .; v_gene: TRBV12-5; CDR3aa: CASGGITDNEQFF; CDR3nt: TGTGCTAGTGGTGGGATTACTGACAATGAGCAGTTCTTC
abundance: few; j_gene: TRBJ2-2; d_gene: .; v_gene: TRBV10-1; CDR3aa: CASSDPSDTGELFF; CDR3nt: TGCGCCAGCAGTGATCCGAGCGACACCGGGGAGCTGTTTTTT
abundance: few; j_gene: TRBJ2-2; d_gene: .; v_gene: TRBV7-9; CDR3aa: CASSDRALTGELFF; CDR3nt: TGTGCCAGCAGCGACCGGGCCCTCACCGGGGAGCTGTTTTTT
abundance: .; j_gene: TRBJ1-6; d_gene: .; v_gene: TRBV18; CDR3aa: CVSSPPEVNSPLHF; CDR3nt: TGTGTCAGCTCACCACCTGAGGTGAATTCACCCCTCCACTTT
abundance: .; j_gene: TRBJ1-5; d_gene: .; v_gene: TRBV28; CDR3aa: CASSLQSQPQHF; CDR3nt: TGTGCCAGCAGTTTACAGTCGCAGCCCCAGCATTTT
abundance: .; j_gene: TRBJ1-1; d_gene: .; v_gene: TRBV5-1; CDR3aa: CASSYGGFTEAFF; CDR3nt: TGTGCCAGCAGCTATGGGGGGTTCACTGAAGCTTTCTTT
abundance: .; j_gene: TRBJ2-7; d_gene: .; v_gene: TRBV5-1; CDR3aa: CASSLADGRPYEQYF; CDR3nt: TGCGCCAGCAGCTTGGCCGACGGGAGACCCTACGAGCAGTACTTC
abundance: many; j_gene: TRBJ2-5; d_gene: .; v_gene: TRBV10-3; CDR3aa: CAISIASQETQYF; CDR3nt: TGTGCCATTAGTATAGCGAGTCAAGAGACCCAGTACTTC
abundance: .; j_gene: TRBJ2-5; d_gene: .; v_gene: TRBV14; CDR3aa: CASSHPSRGLAWGETQYF; CDR3nt: TGTGCCAGCAGCCACCCTTCCCGAGGGCTAGCATGGGGAGAGACCCAGTACTTC
abundance: .; j_gene: TRBJ2-7; d_gene: TRBD2; v_gene: TRBV20-1; CDR3aa: CSASGTSKWYEQYF; CDR3nt: TGCAGTGCGTCCGGGACTAGCAAGTGGTACGAGCAGTACTTC
abundance: .; j_gene: TRBJ2-5; d_gene: TRBD1; v_gene: TRBV27; CDR3aa: CASSQDRENFGETQYF; CDR3nt: TGTGCCAGCAGTCAGGACAGGGAGAATTTTGGGGAGACCCAGTACTTC
abundance: .; j_gene: TRBJ2-1; d_gene: .; v_gene: TRBV28; CDR3aa: CASSLVVVEQFF; CDR3nt: TGTGCCAGCAGTCTTGTAGTAGTTGAGCAGTTCTTC
abundance: many; j_gene: TRBJ2-2; d_gene: TRBD2; v_gene: TRBV15; CDR3aa: CATSRLAGGNTGELFF; CDR3nt: TGTGCCACCAGCAGATTAGCGGGAGGAAACACCGGGGAGCTGTTTTTT
abundance: few; j_gene: TRBJ2-2; d_gene: .; v_gene: TRBV7-9; CDR3aa: CASSSGRVGELFF; CDR3nt: TGTGCCAGCAGCTCCGGCCGAGTCGGGGAGCTGTTTTTT
abundance: .; j_gene: TRBJ1-2; d_gene: TRBD1; v_gene: TRBV5-4; CDR3aa: CASSFLDREGYGYTF; CDR3nt: TGTGCCAGCAGCTTTCTGGACAGGGAAGGCTATGGCTACACCTTC
abundance: .; j_gene: TRBJ1-5; d_gene: .; v_gene: TRBV7-9; CDR3aa: CASSLGGSEQPQHF; CDR3nt: TGTGCCAGCAGCTTAGGCGGGAGCGAACAGCCCCAGCATTTT
abundance: .; j_gene: TRBJ2-2; d_gene: TRBD1; v_gene: TRBV27; CDR3aa: CASSRRQGGTGELFF; CDR3nt: TGTGCCTCCAGCAGGAGACAGGGCGGCACCGGGGAGCTGTTTTTT
abundance: .; j_gene: TRBJ2-1; d_gene: TRBD1; v_gene: TRBV6-1; CDR3aa: CASRTGQGASNEQFF; CDR3nt: TGTGCCAGCAGAACGGGACAGGGGGCGAGTAATGAGCAGTTCTTC
abundance: many; j_gene: TRBJ1-2; d_gene: TRBD1; v_gene: TRBV10-3; CDR3aa: CAMGQQGRDGYTF; CDR3nt: TGTGCCATGGGACAGCAGGGGCGGGATGGCTACACCTTC
abundance: many; j_gene: TRBJ1-2; d_gene: .; v_gene: TRBV5-1; CDR3aa: CASSLDSLTFGYTF; CDR3nt: TGCGCCAGCAGCCTGGACAGCTTAACTTTCGGCTACACCTTC
abundance: many; j_gene: TRBJ2-7; d_gene: TRBD1; v_gene: TRBV6-1; CDR3aa: CASGRARTGVHEQYF; CDR3nt: TGTGCCAGCGGCCGGGCTAGGACAGGGGTCCACGAGCAGTACTTC
abundance: many; j_gene: TRBJ2-5; d_gene: TRBD2; v_gene: TRBV11-2; CDR3aa: CASSSTSGREETQYF; CDR3nt: TGTGCCAGCAGCTCCACTAGCGGGAGGGAAGAGACCCAGTACTTC
abundance: .; j_gene: TRBJ1-1; d_gene: .; v_gene: TRBV9; CDR3aa: CASSSDPYSMNTEAFF; CDR3nt: TGTGCCAGCAGCTCAGACCCGTACTCTATGAACACTGAAGCTTTCTTT
abundance: .; j_gene: TRBJ2-7; d_gene: TRBD1; v_gene: TRBV19; CDR3aa: CASSKGQGGGYEQYF; CDR3nt: TGTGCCAGTAGTAAGGGACAGGGGGGCGGCTACGAGCAGTACTTC
abundance: .; j_gene: TRBJ2-2; d_gene: .; v_gene: TRBV6-1; CDR3aa: CASSDIHGELFF; CDR3nt: TGTGCCAGCAGTGATATCCACGGGGAACTGTTTTTT
abundance: few; j_gene: TRBJ2-2; d_gene: TRBD2; v_gene: TRBV25-1; CDR3aa: CASSDPSGRVAGELFF; CDR3nt: TGTGCCAGCAGTGACCCTAGCGGGAGAGTGGCCGGGGAGCTGTTTTTT
abundance: .; j_gene: TRBJ2-5; d_gene: .; v_gene: TRBV7-2; CDR3aa: CASSLAPPATQYF; CDR3nt: TGTGCCAGCAGCCTCGCCCCGCCGGCGACCCAGTACTTC
abundance: few; j_gene: TRBJ2-7; d_gene: .; v_gene: TRBV28; CDR3aa: CASSSASGTGYLIEYF; CDR3nt: TGTGCCAGCAGTTCGGCGAGCGGGACAGGATACCTCATTGAGTACTTC
abundance: few; j_gene: TRBJ2-1; d_gene: .; v_gene: TRBV5-4; CDR3aa: CASSPQSYNEQFF; CDR3nt: TGTGCCAGCAGCCCACAGAGCTACAATGAGCAGTTCTTC
abundance: .; j_gene: TRBJ1-5; d_gene: .; v_gene: TRBV27; CDR3aa: CASSPLGGGLSNQPQHF; CDR3nt: TGTGCCAGCAGCCCCCTGGGGGGGGGCTTAAGCAATCAGCCCCAGCATTTT
abundance: .; j_gene: TRBJ1-2; d_gene: .; v_gene: TRBV29-1; CDR3aa: CSVEEVATYGYTF; CDR3nt: TGCAGCGTTGAAGAGGTGGCTACCTATGGCTACACCTTC
abundance: few; j_gene: TRBJ1-5; d_gene: .; v_gene: TRBV5-1; CDR3aa: CASMSTNQPQHF; CDR3nt: TGCGCCAGCATGTCGACGAATCAGCCCCAGCATTTT
abundance: .; j_gene: TRBJ2-5; d_gene: TRBD1; v_gene: TRBV20-1; CDR3aa: CSAQRQGVQETQYF; CDR3nt: TGCAGTGCCCAGAGGCAGGGGGTCCAAGAGACCCAGTACTTC
abundance: many; j_gene: TRBJ2-7; d_gene: .; v_gene: TRBV11-2; CDR3aa: CASSSPRISPYEQYF; CDR3nt: TGTGCCAGCAGCTCCCCACGGATAAGCCCCTACGAGCAGTACTTC
abundance: few; j_gene: TRBJ2-5; d_gene: TRBD2; v_gene: TRBV14; CDR3aa: CASSPSSGRTRETQYF; CDR3nt: TGTGCCAGCAGCCCGTCTAGCGGGAGGACCCGGGAGACCCAGTACTTC
abundance: many; j_gene: TRBJ2-2; d_gene: TRBD1; v_gene: TRBV5-6; CDR3aa: CASTSAATGPTGELFF; CDR3nt: TGTGCCAGCACCTCTGCTGCGACAGGGCCCACCGGGGAGCTGTTTTTT
abundance: few; j_gene: TRBJ2-5; d_gene: .; v_gene: TRBV13; CDR3aa: CASSPQTRGGVQETQYF; CDR3nt: TGTGCCAGCAGCCCACAGACCAGGGGGGGGGTCCAAGAGACCCAGTACTTC
abundance: many; j_gene: TRBJ1-2; d_gene: .; v_gene: TRBV6-9; CDR3aa: CASSYPEPTGPSLYGYTF; CDR3nt: TGTGCCAGCAGTTACCCCGAGCCTACAGGGCCCTCCCTATATGGCTACACCTTC
abundance: .; j_gene: TRBJ1-1; d_gene: .; v_gene: TRBV18; CDR3aa: CASSPLRGNTEAFF; CDR3nt: TGTGCCAGCTCACCGCTACGGGGGAACACTGAAGCTTTCTTT